The 9 T cell receptor beta chains reported below all come from one sample, sequenced in a study of blood T cell repertoires in COVID-19. Clones were read by immunoSEQ multiplex PCR, and TCRdb kept only the in-frame ones, dropping some. Of a few hundred thousand clones in the sample, around 84% were seen once. Source material: peripheral blood. These receptors originate from a woman aged 40 to 55 who had recovered from COVID-19.

The chain is built from TRBV2 and TRBJ2-3, with 7 bases fitting TRBD2. CDR1 and CDR2 (germline): SNHLY, FYNNEI. The CDR3 is 15 residues long. Trimming removed 3 bases from V and 2 bases from J; junction bases left unmatched: 5. The CDR3 DNA is TGTGCCAGCAGTGAGGCTAGCGGATCCACAGATACGCAGTATTTT. Its translation: CASSEASGSTDTQYF. The full variable domain, its missing parts supplied by reference TRBV2 and TRBJ2-3, is EPEVTQTPSHQVTQMGQEVILRCVPISNHLYFYWYRQILGQKVEFLVSFYNNEISEKSEIFDDQFSVERPDGSNFTLKIRSTKLEDSAMYFCASSEASGSTDTQYFGPGTRLTVL.

The genes are TRBV11-3 and TRBJ2-5; 8 bases line up with TRBD2. The germline gives CDR1 SGHNT, CDR2 YENEEA. The CDR3 spans 15 residues. J lost 5 bases, V lost 1 base, and 6 bases had no gene match. The DNA of the CDR3 is TGTGCCAGCAGCTTAGTAGCGGGGAGTTTCGAGACCCAGTACTTC. Translation gives CASSLVAGSFETQYF.

This clone was counted a single time. The chain joins TRBV11-3 to TRBJ2-1; TRBD1 agrees at 9 bases. After removal of 0 bases from V and 10 bases from J, the junction contained 10 bases not matched to a gene. The germline V gene has CDR1 SGHNT and CDR2 YENEEA. This CDR3 has 16 residues. CDR3 loop: CASSLDWDRAFGEQFF. In nucleotides, the CDR3 is TGTGCCAGCAGCTTAGATTGGGACAGGGCCTTTGGGGAGCAGTTCTTC.

This clone came up a few times. J is TRBJ1-1 and V is TRBV12-3 or TRBV12-4, with a possible D match to TRBD1 (6 bases). Trimming removed 4 bases from V and 9 bases from J, with 15 bases in between. This CDR3 region has 13 residues. This CDR3 reads CASSSPGAPQAFF. In DNA, the CDR3 is TGTGCCAGCAGTTCTCCAGGGGCGCCTCAAGCTTTCTTT.

DNA of the CDR3: TGTGCCAGCAGCTCATTCATGAACTATGGCTACACCTTC. Protein: CASSSFMNYGYTF. The chain combines TRBV7-2 with TRBJ1-2; D uncertain. Trimming left V 4 bases short and J 2 bases short, with 8 bases between. CDR1 is SGHTA, CDR2 FQGNSA, per germline. This CDR3 spans 13 amino acids.

The rearrangement uses TRBV11-3 and TRBJ1-2; D might be TRBD1 (5 bases). The germline V gene encodes CDR1 SGHNT and CDR2 YENEEA. The CDR3 has 14 amino acids. Trimming stripped 5 bases from V and 5 bases from J, with 15 bases between. The CDR3, as DNA: TGTGCCAGCAGCCCAACCGGGACTGTATATGGCTACACCTTC. Protein: CASSPTGTVYGYTF.

This clone was found a few times. The V and J genes are TRBV7-6 and TRBJ2-1; maybe TRBD2 (6 bases). Trimming removed 4 bases from V and 8 bases from J, with 18 bases in between. The CDR3 runs to 15 residues. Germline CDR1 reads SGHVS; CDR2 reads FNYEAQ. This CDR3 is CASSWTAEGLDEQFF. The CDR3 DNA reads TGTGCCAGCAGCTGGACGGCGGAGGGTTTGGATGAGCAGTTCTTC.

The genes are TRBV5-1 and TRBJ2-4; TRBD2 might be the D (6 bases). This CDR3 comprises 15 residues. Germline V gene lookup returns CDR1 SGHRS and CDR2 YFSETQ. Trimming shortened V by 0 bases and J by 3 bases, and 10 bases separated the two germline ends. This CDR3 reads CASSLAGRDKNIQYF. The CDR3 coding sequence is TGCGCCAGCAGCTTGGCCGGGCGGGACAAAAACATTCAGTACTTC.

The rearrangement links TRBV5-6 to TRBJ2-3, with 13 bases matching TRBD2. Trimming removed 3 bases from V and 2 bases from J; junction bases left unmatched: 3. Germline V gene sequence: CDR1 SGHDT, CDR2 YYEEEE. This CDR3 region has 16 residues. The CDR3 DNA reads TGTGCCAGCAGCTGGGGACTAGCGGGACCCACAGATACGCAGTATTTT. It yields the protein CASSWGLAGPTDTQYF.